Listed here are 15 T cell receptor beta chains from one sample, sequenced in a study of T cell responses to AZD1222 COVID-19 vaccine (dated by TCRdb to the early 2020s). The time point label for this specimen denotes: baseline before first vaccination. Libraries were prepared through the immunoSEQ multiplex PCR assay. TCRdb re-hosts the immuneACCESS table, in-frame sequences only. Its copies lack some clones; in the studies checked, an unresolved V gene accounts for under half of them, and the cause for the rest is not known. Counted in this sample were 150,000 or so clones; approximately 90% of them appeared once. Jointly, the top ten make up approximately 20% of the sample. This material consisted of peripheral blood, taken on day 0 of AZD1222 vaccination. Receptor source: an adult in good health.

This clone was detected a few times. The J gene is TRBJ2-7, the V gene TRBV5-6; TRBD1 matches at 7 bases. The trim removed 4 bases at V and 4 bases at J, leaving 8 bases unmatched. This CDR3 is 14 amino acids long. In germline, CDR1 is SGHDT, CDR2 YYEEEE. CDR3 bases: TGTGCCAGCAGCCCGCCGACAGGGTGGTACGAGCAGTACTTC. Translating gives CASSPPTGWYEQYF.

The chain carries TRBV7-2 and TRBJ2-3; 8 positions agree with TRBD2. V lost 7 bases, J lost 5 bases, and 11 bases stayed unmatched. The CDR3 extends over 15 amino acids. Germline V CDR1 and CDR2: SGHTA, FQGNSA. As DNA, the CDR3 is TGTGCCAGCACCAGAGTAACGGGGGGGCGAGATACGCAGTATTTT. It translates to CASTRVTGGRDTQYF.

The V gene is TRBV19, the J gene TRBJ1-1; 9 positions match TRBD1. Germline CDR1 reads LNHDA; CDR2 reads SQIVND (reference sequence). V was clipped by 10 bases and J by 6 bases; unmatched bases: 18. This CDR3 region has 16 residues. The CDR3 loop reads CATSWDREGILSEAFF. The CDR3 region has the DNA TGTGCCACCTCCTGGGACAGGGAGGGAATCTTATCTGAAGCTTTCTTT.

This sequence joins TRBV10-1 and TRBJ1-1; D not resolved. There are 11 residues in the CDR3. CDR1 WNHNN and CDR2 SYGVQD come from the germline V gene (reference sequence). V was clipped by 3 bases and J by 11 bases, with 10 bases between them. In DNA form, the CDR3 reads TGCGCCAGCAGTGAAGGGAACGAGGCTTTCTTT. This encodes CASSEGNEAFF.

The V call is TRBV6-2 or TRBV6-3, the J call TRBJ2-3; D uncertain. This CDR3 has 15 amino acids. Trimming stripped 0 bases from V and 0 bases from J, with 7 bases between. CDR1 and CDR2 (germline): MNHEY, SVGEGT. In DNA form, the CDR3 reads TGTGCCAGCAGTTACTCAATTTCTAGCACAGATACGCAGTATTTT. Protein product: CASSYSISSTDTQYF.

The sample holds many counts of this clone. The chain has TRBV4-2 and TRBJ2-2; TRBD1 might be the D (6 bases). The germline V and J ends were trimmed by 1 base and 6 bases, with 12 bases remaining between them. The CDR3 length is 15 residues. The germline gives CDR1 LGHNA, CDR2 YNFKEQ. The CDR3 coding sequence is TGTGCCAGCAGCCAAGCCAGGGGAGTCGCCGGGGAGCTGTTTTTT. This translates into CASSQARGVAGELFF.

The chain links TRBV28 to TRBJ2-7; D call uncertain. V lost 5 bases and J lost 0, with 8 bases in between. Germline loops: CDR1 MDHEN, CDR2 SYDVKM. The CDR3 loop spans 13 amino acids. The CDR3 nucleotides read TGTGCCAGCAGTCTGGCAGTCTCCTACGAGCAGTACTTC. As protein: CASSLAVSYEQYF.

The V call is TRBV13, the J call TRBJ1-5; the D is unclear. Germline-derived CDR1 and CDR2 are PRHDT and FYEKMQ (reference sequence). This CDR3 spans 15 amino acids. Trimming cost V 0 bases and J 9 bases, with 15 bases left between them. This CDR3 is CASSLGDGEGGPQHF. The CDR3 DNA reads TGTGCCAGCAGCTTAGGGGACGGCGAAGGAGGGCCCCAGCATTTT.

The chain's CDR3 is CASSLALENLGQGDYGYTF. The CDR3, as DNA: TGCGCCAGCAGCTTGGCATTAGAGAATTTGGGACAGGGAGACTATGGCTACACCTTC. This chain uses TRBV5-1 with TRBJ1-2, with 9 bases fitting TRBD1. The V segment lost 0 bases and the J segment 3 bases; nucleotides outside the gene matches: 15. CDR3 length equals 19 residues. The V gene's germline CDR1 is SGHRS and CDR2 YFSETQ.

This sequence joins TRBV9 and TRBJ1-1, with D possibly matching TRBD1 (5 bases). The CDR3 totals 15 residues. Germline V CDR1 and CDR2: SGDLS, YYNGEE. The V end lost 4 bases, the J end lost 5 bases, and 18 bases lay between the germline ends. The CDR3 DNA reads as TGTGCCAGCAGCCCTCCAGGGTCCATGAGGACTGAAGCTTTCTTT. Protein sequence: CASSPPGSMRTEAFF.

The J gene is TRBJ1-3, the V gene TRBV5-5, with D uncertain. Germline CDR1 is SGHKS and CDR2 is YYEKEE (reference sequence). This CDR3 is built from 12 residues. V lost 3 bases, J lost 4 bases, and 5 bases lay in between. The DNA of the CDR3 is TGTGCCAGCAGCTCCGAAGGAAACACCATATATTTT. Translation gives CASSSEGNTIYF.

The chain combines TRBV3-1 (or the pseudogene TRBV3-2) with TRBJ1-6; D perhaps matches TRBD1 (6 bases). CDR1 and CDR2 (germline): LGHDT, YNNKEL (reference sequence). The V and J ends lost 3 bases and 9 bases respectively, with 12 bases between them. CDR3 length equals 14 residues. In DNA, the CDR3 is TGTGCCAGCAGCCAGGGGGGCTTGGCTTCACCCCTCCACTTT. The encoded protein is CASSQGGLASPLHF.

CDR3 DNA: TGTGCCAGCTTGAGCGGGGGGCCCCAAAAGGAGCAGTTCTTC. It is translated as CASLSGGPQKEQFF. The rearrangement links TRBV28 to TRBJ2-1, with 9 bases lining up with TRBD2. Trimming took 8 bases from V and 10 from J; bases not matched to a gene: 12. This CDR3 comprises 14 residues. Per the germline V gene, CDR1 is MDHEN and CDR2 is SYDVKM.

The V gene is TRBV7-9, the J gene TRBJ2-2; 10 nucleotides line up with TRBD2. V gave up 7 bases and J gave up 5 bases; unmatched junction bases: 16. CDR3 size: 18 residues. Germline V lookup: CDR1 SEHNR, CDR2 FQNEAQ (reference sequence). The CDR3 spells CASTSSLAGGGKTGELFF. Written as DNA, the CDR3 is TGTGCCAGCACCTCGAGCTTAGCGGGGGGAGGAAAGACCGGGGAGCTGTTTTTT. The whole variable domain, filled in from reference TRBV7-9 and TRBJ2-2, reads DTGVSQNPRHKITKRGQNVTFRCDPISEHNRLYWYRQTLGQGPEFLTYFQNEAQLEKSRLLSDRFSAERPKGSFSTLEIQRTEQGDSAMYLCASTSSLAGGGKTGELFFGEGSRLTVL.

The V call is TRBV3-1 (or the pseudogene TRBV3-2), the J call TRBJ2-1, with 7 bases matching TRBD1. Germline-derived CDR1 and CDR2 are LGHDT and YNNKEL (reference sequence). V gave up 1 base and J gave up 0 bases; unmatched junction bases: 3. The CDR3 has 16 residues. Here the CDR3 reads CASSQGQGSSYNEQFF. The CDR3 DNA sequence: TGTGCCAGCAGCCAAGGACAGGGTAGCTCCTACAATGAGCAGTTCTTC.